This T cell receptor beta chain appears in the sequencing data of a study of blood T cell repertoires in COVID-19. Background on the study: COVID-19 samples from acute and convalescent phases originated in the United States, Italy and Spain. Sample material is recorded as cDNA or gDNA derived from T cells, B-cell-depleted T cells, or PBMCs.

Under the authors' procedure: Nucleated cell counts were estimated from reference gene primer amplification. The data were produced by immunoSEQ multiplex PCR, yet TCRdb's version contains in-frame clones alone and is incomplete. V and J calls plus clone size are reproduced from that table; the DNA served to infer D and trimming. The sample contains approximately 72,000 clones, more than 80% of which appear only once. Germline values: CDR1 SQVTM, CDR2 ANQGSEA. The V end was cut by 4 bases, the J end by 4 bases, with 5 bases between. CDR3 length equals 11 residues. The origin of this receptor is a woman of 80 years or more with active or convalescent COVID-19. The chain carries TRBV29-1 and TRBJ2-1; D gene unclear. The sequenced sample consisted of peripheral blood. The CDR3 region has the DNA TGCAGCGTTGCCGGGTACAATGAGCAGTTCTTC. Translating it yields CSVAGYNEQFF.